This T cell receptor (beta chain) is drawn from a study of molecular identifiers for immune sequencing clone quantification. General study findings and limits: Clones that exceeded 20 RNA copies held over 97% of effector molecules, yet under 1% in naive cells. Underestimated sizes of highly expanded clones could result from identical TCR molecules that share a barcode.

V was trimmed by 1 base and J by 2 bases, leaving 16 bases between them. Germline values: CDR1 SNHLY, CDR2 FYNNEI. This CDR3 has 17 amino acids. This clonotype appeared many times. Its antigen remains unknown. TCRdb analysed the PCR reads with MiXCR anew, one entry per CDR3 protein. The table has some 100,000 distinct CDR3 sequences, around 17% seen once. CD8+CD4-CCR7+CD45RA+ cells were sorted as naive CD8 T cells. This clonotype originated in a human donor in good health. Some libraries in this study had Jurkat cell RNA spiked in. The chain has TRBV2 and TRBJ2-3; possible D gene TRBD1, 7 bases. The sequenced sample was naive CD8+ T cells from blood, with Jurkat cell RNA spiked in. Subset in this sample: FACS-sorted CD8+CD4-CCR7+CD45RA+ naive T cells. DNA of the CDR3: TGTGCCAGCAGTGAAGACCTCCAGGGGGGCGTCACAGATACGCAGTATTTT. The encoded protein is CASSEDLQGGVTDTQYF.